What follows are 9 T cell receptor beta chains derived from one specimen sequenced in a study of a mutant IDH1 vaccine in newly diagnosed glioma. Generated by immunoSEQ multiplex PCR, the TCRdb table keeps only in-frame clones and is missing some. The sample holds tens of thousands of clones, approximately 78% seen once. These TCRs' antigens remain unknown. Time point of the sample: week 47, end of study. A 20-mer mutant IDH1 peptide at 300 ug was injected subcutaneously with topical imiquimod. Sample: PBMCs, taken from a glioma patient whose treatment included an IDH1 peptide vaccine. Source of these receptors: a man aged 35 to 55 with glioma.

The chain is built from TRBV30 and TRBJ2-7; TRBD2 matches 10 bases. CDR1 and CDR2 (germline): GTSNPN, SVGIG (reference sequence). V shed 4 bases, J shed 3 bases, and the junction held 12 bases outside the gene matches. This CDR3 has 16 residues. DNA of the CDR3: TGTGCCTGGACTCCGCTACTAGCGGGACTTTTCTACGAGCAGTACTTC. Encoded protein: CAWTPLLAGLFYEQYF.

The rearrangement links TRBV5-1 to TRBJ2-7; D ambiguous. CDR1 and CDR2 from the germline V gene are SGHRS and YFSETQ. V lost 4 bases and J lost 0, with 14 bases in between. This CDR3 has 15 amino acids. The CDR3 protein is CASSPSSTFSYEQYF. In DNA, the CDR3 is TGCGCCAGCAGCCCCTCCTCGACCTTCTCCTACGAGCAGTACTTC. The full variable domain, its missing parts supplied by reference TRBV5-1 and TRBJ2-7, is KAGVTQTPRYLIKTRGQQVTLSCSPISGHRSVSWYQQTPGQGLQFLFEYFSETQRNKGNFPGRFSGRQFSNSRSEMNVSTLELGDSALYLCASSPSSTFSYEQYFGPGTRLTVT.

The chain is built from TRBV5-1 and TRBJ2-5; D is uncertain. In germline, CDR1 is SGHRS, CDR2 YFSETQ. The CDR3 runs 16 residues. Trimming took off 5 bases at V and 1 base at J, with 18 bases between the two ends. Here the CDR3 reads CASRPHLGRAQETQYF. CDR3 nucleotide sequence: TGCGCCAGCAGACCACACTTAGGACGGGCCCAAGAGACCCAGTACTTC.

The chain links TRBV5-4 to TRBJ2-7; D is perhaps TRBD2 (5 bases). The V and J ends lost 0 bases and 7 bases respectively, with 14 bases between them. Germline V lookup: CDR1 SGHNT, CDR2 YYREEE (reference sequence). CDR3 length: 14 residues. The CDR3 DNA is TGTGCCAGCAGCTTGGGGACTGGGCTGAGGGAGCAGTACTTC. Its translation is CASSLGTGLREQYF.

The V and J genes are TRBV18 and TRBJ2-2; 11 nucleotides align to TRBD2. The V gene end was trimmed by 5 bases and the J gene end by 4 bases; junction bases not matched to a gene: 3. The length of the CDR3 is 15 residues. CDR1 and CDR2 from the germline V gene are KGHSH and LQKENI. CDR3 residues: CASSSTSGGTGELFF. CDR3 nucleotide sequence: TGTGCCAGCTCATCCACTAGCGGGGGCACCGGGGAGCTGTTTTTT.

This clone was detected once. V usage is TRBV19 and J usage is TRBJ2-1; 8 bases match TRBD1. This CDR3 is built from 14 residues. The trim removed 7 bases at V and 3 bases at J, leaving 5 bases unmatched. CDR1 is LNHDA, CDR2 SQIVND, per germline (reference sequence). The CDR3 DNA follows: TGTGCCAGTAAGACAGGGGATTTCTACAATGAGCAGTTCTTC. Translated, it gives CASKTGDFYNEQFF.

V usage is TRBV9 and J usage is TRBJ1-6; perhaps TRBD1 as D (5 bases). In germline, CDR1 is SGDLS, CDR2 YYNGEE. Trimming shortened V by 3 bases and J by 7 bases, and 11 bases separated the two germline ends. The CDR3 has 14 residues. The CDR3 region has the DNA TGTGCCAGCAGCGGGGGCGGGTCCAATTCACCCCTCCACTTT. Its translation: CASSGGGSNSPLHF.

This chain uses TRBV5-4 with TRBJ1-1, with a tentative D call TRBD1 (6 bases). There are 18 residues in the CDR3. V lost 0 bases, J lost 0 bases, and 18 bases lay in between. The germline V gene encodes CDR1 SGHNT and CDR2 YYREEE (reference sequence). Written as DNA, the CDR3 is TGTGCCAGCAGCTTGGATTTGGGGGGGCCTAGGATGAACACTGAAGCTTTCTTT. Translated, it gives CASSLDLGGPRMNTEAFF.

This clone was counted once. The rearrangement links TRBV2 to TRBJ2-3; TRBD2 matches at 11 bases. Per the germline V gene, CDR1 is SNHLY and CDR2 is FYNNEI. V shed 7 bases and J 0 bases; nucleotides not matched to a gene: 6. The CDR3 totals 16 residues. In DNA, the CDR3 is TGTGCCAGCACCATACTAGCGGGGGCAAGCACAGATACGCAGTATTTT. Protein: CASTILAGASTDTQYF.